Below, 27 T cell receptor beta chains from the same sample are listed, as sequenced in a study of cytomegalovirus exposure and HLA in healthy donors. With 60 Vbeta and 13 Jbeta primers, the PCR was carried out. Using immunoSEQ multiplex PCR, the repertoire was profiled, and TCRdb retains in-frame clones only, with some absent. The table records some 70,000 clones, roughly 86% of them present only once. Sequencing was performed on PBMCs. All receptors derive from a man aged 18 to 35 in good health and CMV-seronegative.

This clone has a single count. The chain couples TRBV29-1 to TRBJ2-7, with a tentative D call TRBD2 (6 bases). The CDR3 covers 12 residues. V lost 6 bases and J 9 bases, leaving 18 bases between the germline ends. Germline lookup yields CDR1 SQVTM and CDR2 ANQGSEA. In DNA, the CDR3 is TGCAGCGTCCCAGGCGGGGCGGCTGTGCAGTACTTC. Its protein product is CSVPGGAAVQYF.

The chain joins TRBV28 to TRBJ2-7; TRBD1 matches at 10 bases. The CDR3 spans 15 residues. V shed 5 bases and J 3 bases; nucleotides not matched to a gene: 7. Germline lookup yields CDR1 MDHEN and CDR2 SYDVKM. Here the CDR3 reads CASSPGRTGGYEQYF. CDR3 DNA: TGTGCCAGCAGTCCCGGCCGGACAGGGGGCTACGAGCAGTACTTC.

V usage is TRBV2 and J usage is TRBJ2-1; D perhaps matches TRBD1 (6 bases). V was pared by 0 bases and J by 15 bases, with 15 bases between. This CDR3 region has 13 residues. Germline V gene data show CDR1 as SNHLY and CDR2 as FYNNEI. The CDR3 reads CASSEAGGRTLFF. The CDR3 nucleotides are TGTGCCAGCAGTGAAGCAGGGGGAAGGACCTTGTTCTTC.

This rearrangement joins TRBV19 to TRBJ1-2; no clear D. V shed 7 bases and J shed 8 bases, with 17 bases lying between them. Germline CDR1 reads LNHDA; CDR2 reads SQIVND (reference sequence). This CDR3 spans 13 amino acids. The DNA for the CDR3 is TGTGCCAGTACCAGGCAACTTGCTCCGGGCTACACCTTC. Its translation is CASTRQLAPGYTF.

CDR3 sequence reads: CASSVYFLYEQYF. The CDR3 coding sequence is TGTGCCAGCAGCGTCTATTTTCTCTACGAGCAGTACTTC. The V call is TRBV5-6, the J call TRBJ2-7, with no clear D. The V gene lost 4 bases and the J gene lost 3 bases, with 11 bases spanning the gap. In germline, CDR1 is SGHDT, CDR2 YYEEEE. The CDR3 loop spans 13 amino acids.

The genes are TRBV5-6 and TRBJ1-5; D perhaps matches TRBD1 (5 bases). The CDR3 spans 15 residues. Trimming stripped 4 bases from V and 6 bases from J, with 17 bases between. Looked up from germline, CDR1 is SGHDT and CDR2 is YYEEEE. CDR3 amino acids: CASSNWGGGAQPQHF. CDR3 DNA: TGTGCCAGCAGCAATTGGGGGGGTGGGGCTCAGCCCCAGCATTTT.

As DNA, the CDR3 is TGTGCCAGTAGCCGAGGTTACAATGAGCAGTTCTTC. This codes for CASSRGYNEQFF. The chain employs TRBV19 and TRBJ2-1; no definite D call. V lost 6 bases and J lost 4, with 7 bases in between. The CDR3 is 12 amino acids. Germline V gives CDR1 LNHDA, CDR2 SQIVND (reference sequence).

The chain links TRBV30 to TRBJ1-1; 7 bases fit TRBD1. V was pared by 5 bases and J by 7 bases, with 13 bases of the junction left unmatched. Germline V gene lookup returns CDR1 GTSNPN and CDR2 SVGIG (reference sequence). The CDR3 has 14 residues. DNA of the CDR3: TGTGCCTGGGCGCCTGCCGGACAGGAGCATGAAGCTTTCTTT. Its translation: CAWAPAGQEHEAFF. The full variable domain, in which reference TRBV30 and TRBJ1-1 provide the parts outside the CDR3, is SQTIHQWPATLVQPVGSPLSLECTVEGTSNPNLYWYRQAAGRGLQLLFYSVGIGQISSEVPQNLSASRPQDRQFILSSKKLLLSDSGFYLCAWAPAGQEHEAFFGQGTRLTVV.

This chain joins TRBV28 and TRBJ1-1; TRBD1 matches at 8 bases. The germline CDR1 and CDR2 sequences are MDHEN and SYDVKM. Trimming at V came to 4 bases and at J to 1 base, leaving 5 bases not matched to a gene. This CDR3 is 15 amino acids long. The DNA of the CDR3 is TGTGCCAGCAGTTCACAGGGGGTTGGGAACACTGAAGCTTTCTTT. Translating gives CASSSQGVGNTEAFF.

This clone was seen once. CDR3 sequence: CASSLWDRSYEQYF. In DNA form, the CDR3 reads TGTGCCAGCAGTTTATGGGACAGATCCTACGAGCAGTACTTC. The chain couples TRBV27 to TRBJ2-7; 7 nucleotides line up with TRBD1. CDR3 length: 14 amino acids. CDR1 and CDR2 (germline): MNHEY, SMNVEV (reference sequence). V was clipped by 1 base and J by 1 base; unmatched bases: 1.

The CDR3 nucleotides read TGCGCCAGCAGCCACACTAGCGGGGGGTATGAGCAGTTCTTC. Translating it yields CASSHTSGGYEQFF. The gene calls are TRBV4-1 and TRBJ2-1; 12 bases align to TRBD2. The germline CDR1 and CDR2 sequences are MGHRA and YSYEKL. The V and J ends lost 3 bases and 8 bases, in that order; junction bases with no gene match: 2. The length of the CDR3 is 14 residues.

The V and J genes are TRBV29-1 and TRBJ1-3; D remains unclear. This CDR3 comprises 14 residues. The ends were cut back, 5 bases at V and 0 bases at J, with 11 bases in the middle. The germline gives CDR1 SQVTM, CDR2 ANQGSEA. CDR3 in amino acids: CSVIASSSGNTIYF. CDR3 DNA sequence: TGCAGCGTTATCGCGAGCTCCTCTGGAAACACCATATATTTT.

The V gene is TRBV7-9, the J gene TRBJ1-1; possible D gene TRBD1, 5 bases. V was trimmed by 5 bases and J by 4 bases, leaving 20 bases between them. Per the germline V gene, CDR1 is SEHNR and CDR2 is FQNEAQ (reference sequence). The CDR3 spans 16 residues. Written as DNA, the CDR3 is TGTGCCAGCAGCCGTCTGGTGGGGGAGGTCCGCACTGAAGCTTTCTTT. This codes for CASSRLVGEVRTEAFF.

This sequence joins TRBV28 and TRBJ1-6, with 8 bases that match TRBD1. This CDR3 region has 15 residues. Germline V gene sequence: CDR1 MDHEN, CDR2 SYDVKM. Unmatched junction bases numbered 6, after V lost 3 bases and J lost 8 bases. The CDR3 nucleotides read TGTGCCAGCAGTTTCAGGGGGCGGGTGGATTCACCCCTCCACTTT. Translating gives CASSFRGRVDSPLHF. The variable domain in full, with the rest retrieved from reference TRBV28 and TRBJ1-6, is DVKVTQSSRYLVKRTGEKVFLECVQDMDHENMFWYRQDPGLGLRLIYFSYDVKMKEKGDIPEGYSVSREKKERFSLILESASTNQTSMYLCASSFRGRVDSPLHFGNGTRLTVT.

The chain couples TRBV28 to TRBJ1-5; TRBD1 might be the D (6 bases). Germline values: CDR1 MDHEN, CDR2 SYDVKM. This CDR3 comprises 14 residues. Trimming stripped 10 bases from V and 6 bases from J, with 19 bases between. The CDR3 here is CATKSTGYSQPQHF. Here the CDR3 DNA reads TGTGCCACCAAGAGTACAGGGTATTCTCAGCCCCAGCATTTT.

In DNA, the CDR3 is TGTGCCAGCAGCAAATGGCGGTGGGATAGCGGGAGGCCACACAATGAGCAGTTCTTC. Its translation is CASSKWRWDSGRPHNEQFF. V usage is TRBV21-1 and J usage is TRBJ2-1; the DNA was not used to check the table's D call, TRBD2. TRBV21-1 is reported as a pseudogene. This CDR3 has 19 amino acids.

This clone was picked up one time. The chain links TRBV11-1 to TRBJ2-1; no clear D. V was trimmed by 2 bases and J by 6 bases, leaving 5 bases between them. Germline assignment: CDR1 SGHAT and CDR2 FQDESV (reference sequence). The CDR3 has 12 residues. CDR3 DNA sequence: TGTGCCAGCAGCTTAATCCGCAATGAGCAGTTCTTC. Encoded protein: CASSLIRNEQFF.

The CDR3 DNA is TGTGCCAGTAGTGGACAGGGTGGACATCAGCCCCAGCATTTT. Amino acids: CASSGQGGHQPQHF. The V gene is TRBV19, the J gene TRBJ1-5, with 8 bases aligning to TRBD1. The CDR3 length is 14 residues. From germline, CDR1 is LNHDA and CDR2 SQIVND (reference sequence). Trimming cost V 5 bases and J 5 bases; bases outside gene matches: 5. Filled out from reference TRBV19 and TRBJ1-5, the complete variable domain reads DGGITQSPKYLFRKEGQNVTLSCEQNLNHDAMYWYRQDPGQGLRLIYYSQIVNDFQKGDIAEGYSVSREKKESFPLTVTSAQKNPTAFYLCASSGQGGHQPQHFGDGTRLSIL.

This clone was recorded once. The chain is built from TRBV18 and TRBJ2-1, with a tentative D call TRBD1 (6 bases). The germline V and J ends were trimmed by 3 bases and 9 bases, with 15 bases remaining between them. This CDR3 contains 14 residues. The germline V gene encodes CDR1 KGHSH and CDR2 LQKENI. DNA for the CDR3: TGTGCCAGCTCACCCATCGACAGGACGATTGAGCAGTTCTTC. This encodes CASSPIDRTIEQFF.

The V and J genes are TRBV28 and TRBJ2-2; TRBD2 might be the D (6 bases). V lost 5 bases to trimming and J lost 6 bases, with 22 bases between them. Germline CDR1 and CDR2: MDHEN and SYDVKM. The CDR3 runs to 17 residues. CDR3 in DNA: TGTGCCAGCAGTCGACTAGTTTTGTCATCGACGGCCGGGGAGCTGTTTTTT. This sequence encodes CASSRLVLSSTAGELFF.

This rearrangement joins TRBV19 to TRBJ1-4, with D hard to call. V was cut by 5 bases and J by 0 bases, with 7 bases left in between. The CDR3 runs 14 residues. Germline V CDR1 and CDR2: LNHDA, SQIVND (reference sequence). The CDR3 DNA sequence: TGTGCCAGTAGTCTATATGCAACTAATGAAAAACTGTTTTTT. Encoded protein: CASSLYATNEKLFF. The entire variable domain, with the rest obtained from reference TRBV19 and TRBJ1-4, is as follows: DGGITQSPKYLFRKEGQNVTLSCEQNLNHDAMYWYRQDPGQGLRLIYYSQIVNDFQKGDIAEGYSVSREKKESFPLTVTSAQKNPTAFYLCASSLYATNEKLFFGSGTQLSVL.

The chain uses TRBV6-1 and TRBJ1-2; TRBD1 matches 8 bases. There are 13 residues in the CDR3. Germline CDR1 MNHNS, CDR2 SASEGT. Trimming cost V 2 bases and J 10 bases; bases outside gene matches: 6. CDR3 sequence: CASSERQGNVYTF. The CDR3 nucleotides are TGTGCCAGCAGTGAAAGACAGGGGAACGTCTACACCTTC.

This clone appeared a few times. The V call is TRBV7-9, the J call TRBJ1-4; possible D gene TRBD1, 5 bases. CDR3 length: 14 residues. CDR1 is SEHNR, CDR2 FQNEAQ, per germline (reference sequence). V was trimmed by 1 base and J by 4 bases, leaving 7 bases between them. The CDR3 DNA reads TGTGCCAGCAGCTTAGGACAGATTAATGAAAAACTGTTTTTT. Its protein product is CASSLGQINEKLFF. The full variable domain, rest sourced from reference TRBV7-9 and TRBJ1-4, is DTGVSQNPRHKITKRGQNVTFRCDPISEHNRLYWYRQTLGQGPEFLTYFQNEAQLEKSRLLSDRFSAERPKGSFSTLEIQRTEQGDSAMYLCASSLGQINEKLFFGSGTQLSVL.

The chain couples TRBV10-3 to TRBJ2-3; 13 nucleotides line up with TRBD2. V was pared by 6 bases and J by 3 bases, with 3 bases of the junction left unmatched. The CDR3 runs to 15 residues. Germline V CDR1 and CDR2: ENHRY, SYGVKD. CDR3 region: CAIRGLAGLTDTQYF. CDR3 in DNA: TGTGCCATCAGGGGACTAGCGGGACTGACAGATACGCAGTATTTT.

This chain joins TRBV6-5 and TRBJ2-7, with D maybe TRBD2 (6 bases). Trimming took 6 bases from V and 6 from J, leaving 18 bases between them. From germline, CDR1 is MNHEY and CDR2 SVGAGI. CDR3 length equals 14 residues. CDR3 residues: CASSTIGGIGEQYF. CDR3 coding DNA: TGTGCCAGCAGCACCATAGGAGGGATAGGCGAGCAGTACTTC.

The chain employs TRBV30 and TRBJ1-6, with 8 bases identical to TRBD1. Unmatched junction bases numbered 16, after V lost 5 bases and J lost 7 bases. The CDR3 is made up of 17 amino acids. CDR1 and CDR2 (germline): GTSNPN, SVGIG (reference sequence). CDR3 in amino acids: CAWLKPGQVLGNSPLHF. The CDR3 DNA is TGTGCCTGGTTAAAGCCGGGACAGGTCTTAGGAAATTCACCCCTCCACTTT. Using reference TRBV30 and TRBJ1-6 for the parts outside the CDR3, the full variable domain is SQTIHQWPATLVQPVGSPLSLECTVEGTSNPNLYWYRQAAGRGLQLLFYSVGIGQISSEVPQNLSASRPQDRQFILSSKKLLLSDSGFYLCAWLKPGQVLGNSPLHFGNGTRLTVT.

The chain employs TRBV29-1 and TRBJ2-7; 7 nucleotides line up with TRBD1. V lost 4 bases to trimming and J lost 0 bases; unmatched junction nucleotides: 0. Germline CDR1 SQVTM, CDR2 ANQGSEA. The CDR3 runs 12 residues. The CDR3 protein is CSVGDSSYEQYF. DNA for the CDR3: TGCAGCGTTGGGGACAGCTCCTACGAGCAGTACTTC.